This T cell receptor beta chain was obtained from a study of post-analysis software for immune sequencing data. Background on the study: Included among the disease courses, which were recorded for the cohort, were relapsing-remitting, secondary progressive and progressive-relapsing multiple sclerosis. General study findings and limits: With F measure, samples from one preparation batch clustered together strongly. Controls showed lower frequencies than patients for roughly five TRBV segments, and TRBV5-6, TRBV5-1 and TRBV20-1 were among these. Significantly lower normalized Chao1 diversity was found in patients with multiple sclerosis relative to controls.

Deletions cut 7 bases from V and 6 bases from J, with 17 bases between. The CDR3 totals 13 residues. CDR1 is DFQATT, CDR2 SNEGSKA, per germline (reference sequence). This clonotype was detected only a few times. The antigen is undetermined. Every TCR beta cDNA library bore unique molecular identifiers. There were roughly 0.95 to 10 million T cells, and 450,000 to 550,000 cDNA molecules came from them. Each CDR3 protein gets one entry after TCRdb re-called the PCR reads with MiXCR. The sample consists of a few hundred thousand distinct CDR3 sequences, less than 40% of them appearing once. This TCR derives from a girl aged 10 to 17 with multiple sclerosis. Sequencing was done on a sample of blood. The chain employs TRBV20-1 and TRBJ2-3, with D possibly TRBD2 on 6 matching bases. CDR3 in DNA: TGCAGTGTAAGGTCCGTGGACTACGATACGCAGTATTTT. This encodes CSVRSVDYDTQYF.